This T cell receptor (beta chain) was found in a study of T cell responses to AZD1222 COVID-19 vaccine. Study-level background: The study pooled second doses at about 4 or about 12 weeks.

The V end lost 7 bases, the J end lost 1 base, and 5 bases lay between the germline ends. CDR3 length equals 11 residues. CDR1 is SGHRS, CDR2 YFSETQ, per germline. Method: immunoSEQ multiplex PCR; TCRdb's copy keeps in-frame clones and lacks some. The profile covers some 120,000 clones, with roughly 87% appearing a single time and around 7% taken by the ten largest. The sequencing used peripheral blood, collected on day 0 of AZD1222 vaccination. The genes are TRBV5-1 and TRBJ1-1, with D unclear. The TCR was taken from an adult in good health. CDR3 region: CASAGNTEAFF. The CDR3 nucleotides are TGCGCCAGCGCGGGGAACACTGAAGCTTTCTTT.